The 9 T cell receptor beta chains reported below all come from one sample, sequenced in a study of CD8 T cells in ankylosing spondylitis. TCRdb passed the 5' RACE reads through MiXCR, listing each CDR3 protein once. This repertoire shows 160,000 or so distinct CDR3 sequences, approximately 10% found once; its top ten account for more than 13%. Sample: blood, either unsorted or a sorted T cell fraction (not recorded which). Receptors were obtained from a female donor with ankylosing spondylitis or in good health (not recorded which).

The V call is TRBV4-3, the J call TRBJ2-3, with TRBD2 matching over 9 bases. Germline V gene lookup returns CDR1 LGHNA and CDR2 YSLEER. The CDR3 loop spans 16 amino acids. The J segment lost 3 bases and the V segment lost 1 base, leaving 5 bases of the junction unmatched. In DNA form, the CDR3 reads TGCGCCAGCAGCCAAGGTCCTAGCGGGATAACAGATACGCAGTATTTT. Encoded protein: CASSQGPSGITDTQYF.

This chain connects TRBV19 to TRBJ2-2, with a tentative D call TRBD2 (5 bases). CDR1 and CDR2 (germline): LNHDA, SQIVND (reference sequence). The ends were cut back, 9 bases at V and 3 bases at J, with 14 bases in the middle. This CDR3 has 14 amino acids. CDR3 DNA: TGTGCCAGCAGAGGACTTCGGCACACCGGGGAGCTGTTTTTT. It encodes CASRGLRHTGELFF.

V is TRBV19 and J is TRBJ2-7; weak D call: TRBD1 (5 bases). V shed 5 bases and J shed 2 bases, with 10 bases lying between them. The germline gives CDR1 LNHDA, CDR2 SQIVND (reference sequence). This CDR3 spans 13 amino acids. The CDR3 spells CASSPAGTYEQYF. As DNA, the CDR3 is TGTGCCAGTAGTCCGGCAGGGACCTACGAGCAGTACTTC.

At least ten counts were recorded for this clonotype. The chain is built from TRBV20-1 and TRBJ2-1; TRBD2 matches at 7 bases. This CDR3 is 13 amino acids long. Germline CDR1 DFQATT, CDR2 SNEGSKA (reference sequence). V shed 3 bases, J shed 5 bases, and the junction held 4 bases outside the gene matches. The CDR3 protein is CSARSSGHNEQFF. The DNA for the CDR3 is TGCAGTGCTAGGTCTAGCGGCCACAATGAGCAGTTCTTC.

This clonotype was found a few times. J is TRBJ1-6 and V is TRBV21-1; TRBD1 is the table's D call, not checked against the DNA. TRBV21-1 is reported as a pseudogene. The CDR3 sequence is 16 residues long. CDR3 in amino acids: CASSGRESSYNSPLHF. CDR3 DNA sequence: TGTGCCAGCAGCGGCAGGGAGAGCTCCTATAATTCACCCCTCCACTTT.

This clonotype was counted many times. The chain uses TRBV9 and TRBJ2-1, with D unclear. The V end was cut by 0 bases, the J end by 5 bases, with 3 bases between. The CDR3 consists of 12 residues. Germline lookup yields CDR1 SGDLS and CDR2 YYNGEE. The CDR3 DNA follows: TGTGCCAGCAGCGTAGAAAACAATGAGCAGTTCTTC. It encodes CASSVENNEQFF.

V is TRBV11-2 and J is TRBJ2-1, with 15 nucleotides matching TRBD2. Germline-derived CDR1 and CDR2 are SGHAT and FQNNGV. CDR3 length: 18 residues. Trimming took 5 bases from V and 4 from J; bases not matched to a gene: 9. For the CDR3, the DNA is TGTGCCAGCAGCCTTGGACTAGCGGGAGGGCGGGGGTACAATGAGCAGTTCTTC. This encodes CASSLGLAGGRGYNEQFF.

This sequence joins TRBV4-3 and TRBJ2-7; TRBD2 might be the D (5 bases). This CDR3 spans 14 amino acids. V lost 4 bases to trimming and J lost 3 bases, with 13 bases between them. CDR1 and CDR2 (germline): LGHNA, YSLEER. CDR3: CASSPGLLIYEQYF. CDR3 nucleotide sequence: TGCGCCAGCAGCCCCGGACTCCTAATCTACGAGCAGTACTTC.

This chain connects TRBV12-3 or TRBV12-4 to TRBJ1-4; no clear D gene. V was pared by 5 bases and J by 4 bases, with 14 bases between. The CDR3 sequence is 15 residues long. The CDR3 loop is CASSPRANHNEKLFF. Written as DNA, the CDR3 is TGTGCCAGCAGTCCCCGGGCAAATCATAATGAAAAACTGTTTTTT.